This T cell receptor (beta chain) appears in the sequencing data of a study of blood T cell repertoires in COVID-19. The CDR3 runs to 15 residues. Assay: immunoSEQ multiplex PCR; the TCRdb copy retains only in-frame clones and omits some. In the table there are hundreds of thousands of clones, over 75% of which are singletons. Sequenced material: peripheral blood. The chain joins TRBV12-1 to TRBJ1-1. TRBV12-1 corresponds to a pseudogene. This TCR came from a woman aged 45-60 years who had recovered from COVID-19. The CDR3 is CASSFGGGPQIEAFF. DNA for the CDR3: TGTGCCAGCAGCTTTGGGGGGGGGCCCCAGATCGAAGCTTTCTTT.